This TCR beta chain was captured by sequencing in a study of CD4+ T cells in melanoma. TCRdb's copy holds only in-frame clones and misses some; the assay was immunoSEQ multiplex PCR. The repertoire holds under 11,000 clones, with around 60% as singletons. Overall study results and limits: Diverse differentiation states were reported for melanoma neoantigen-specific CD4+ T cells.

Regarding this clone: Its specificity is unknown.

This TCR was recovered from a human donor with melanoma. The material sequenced was cells from a culture (not recorded whether cultured in vitro).

This CDR3 reads CASSSPRTAPYEQYF. The CDR3 bases are TGTGCCAGCAGTTCCCCCAGGACGGCGCCCTACGAGCAGTACTTC. The chain has TRBV6-6 and TRBJ2-7; the D is unclear. The germline V gene has CDR1 MNHNY and CDR2 SVGAGI (reference sequence). Trimming removed 4 bases from V and 2 bases from J, with 15 bases in between. The CDR3 totals 15 residues.